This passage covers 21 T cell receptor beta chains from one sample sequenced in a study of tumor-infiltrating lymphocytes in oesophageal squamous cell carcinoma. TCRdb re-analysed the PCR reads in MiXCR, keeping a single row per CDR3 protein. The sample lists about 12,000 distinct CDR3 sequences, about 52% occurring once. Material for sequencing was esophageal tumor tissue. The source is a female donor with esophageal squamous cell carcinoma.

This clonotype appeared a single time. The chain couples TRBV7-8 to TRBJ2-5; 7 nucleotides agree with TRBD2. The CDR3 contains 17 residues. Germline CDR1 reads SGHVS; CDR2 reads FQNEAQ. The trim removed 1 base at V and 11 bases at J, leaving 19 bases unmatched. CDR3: CASSLGGGSPSYNEQYF. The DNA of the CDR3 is TGTGCCAGCAGCTTAGGGGGAGGGTCCCCCTCCTACAATGAGCAGTACTTC.

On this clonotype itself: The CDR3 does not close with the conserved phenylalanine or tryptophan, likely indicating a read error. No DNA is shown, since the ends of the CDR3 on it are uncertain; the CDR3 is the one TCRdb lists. CDR3 loop: CASSLRTGRNDEQFFGP. The chain couples TRBV7-2 to TRBJ2-3; TRBD1, the table's D call, lacks a check against the DNA. CDR1 and CDR2 (germline): SGHTA, FQGNSA. Both ends counted, the CDR3 spans 17 residues.

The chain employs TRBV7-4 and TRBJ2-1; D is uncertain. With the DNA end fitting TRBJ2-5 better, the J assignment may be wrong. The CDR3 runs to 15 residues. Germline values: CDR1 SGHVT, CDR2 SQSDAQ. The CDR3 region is CASSLSLGREETQYF. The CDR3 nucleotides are TGTGCCAGCAGCTTATCTTTGGGCCGCGAAGAGACCCAGTACTTC.

The CDR3 DNA is TGTGCCAGCAGCTTGTTGAGGGCCCACGAGCAGTACTTC. This sequence encodes CASSLLRAHEQYF. V and J are TRBV7-2 and TRBJ2-1; D perhaps matches TRBD2 (5 bases). The end of the DNA aligns better with TRBJ2-7, so the J call may be wrong. Germline CDR1 is SGHTA and CDR2 is FQGNSA. The CDR3 totals 13 residues.

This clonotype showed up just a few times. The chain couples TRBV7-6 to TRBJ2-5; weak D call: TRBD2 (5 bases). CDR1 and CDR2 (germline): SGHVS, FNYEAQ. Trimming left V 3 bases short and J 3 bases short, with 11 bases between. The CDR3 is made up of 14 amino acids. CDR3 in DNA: TGTGCCAGCAGCTTCTACCGGGATAAAGAGACCCAGTACTTC. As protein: CASSFYRDKETQYF. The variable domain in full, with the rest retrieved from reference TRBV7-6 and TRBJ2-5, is GAGVSQSPRYKVTKRGQDVALRCDPISGHVSLYWYRQALGQGPEFLTYFNYEAQQDKSGLPNDRFSAERPEGSISTLTIQRTEQRDSAMYRCASSFYRDKETQYFGPGTRLLVL.

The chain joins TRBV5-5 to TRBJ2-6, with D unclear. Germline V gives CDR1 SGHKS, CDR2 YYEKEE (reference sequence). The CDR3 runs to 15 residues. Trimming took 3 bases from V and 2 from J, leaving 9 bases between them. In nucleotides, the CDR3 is TGTGCCAGCAGCTACCTCGGTGCTGGGGCCAACGTCCTGACTTTC. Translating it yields CASSYLGAGANVLTF.

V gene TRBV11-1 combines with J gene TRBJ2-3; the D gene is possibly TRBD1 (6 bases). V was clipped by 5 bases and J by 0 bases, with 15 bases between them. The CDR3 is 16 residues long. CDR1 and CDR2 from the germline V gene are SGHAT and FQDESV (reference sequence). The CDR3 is CASSGRGQPSTDTQYF. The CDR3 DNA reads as TGTGCCAGCAGCGGCAGAGGACAGCCTAGCACAGATACGCAGTATTTT.

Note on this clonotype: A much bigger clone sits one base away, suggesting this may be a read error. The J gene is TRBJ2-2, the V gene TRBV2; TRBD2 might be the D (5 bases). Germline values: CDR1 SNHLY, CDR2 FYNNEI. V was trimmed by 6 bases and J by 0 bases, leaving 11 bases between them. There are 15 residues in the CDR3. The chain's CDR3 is CASRNRTSNTGELFF. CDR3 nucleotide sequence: TGTGCCAGCAGAAACCGGACTTCGAACACCGGGGAGCTGTTTTTT.

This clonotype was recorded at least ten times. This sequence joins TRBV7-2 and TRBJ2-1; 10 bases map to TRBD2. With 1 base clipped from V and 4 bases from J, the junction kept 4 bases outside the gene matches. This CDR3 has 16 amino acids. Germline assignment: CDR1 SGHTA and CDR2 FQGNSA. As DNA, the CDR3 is TGTGCCAGCAGCTTAGGCAGGACTAGCGGATACAATGAGCAGTTCTTC. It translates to CASSLGRTSGYNEQFF.

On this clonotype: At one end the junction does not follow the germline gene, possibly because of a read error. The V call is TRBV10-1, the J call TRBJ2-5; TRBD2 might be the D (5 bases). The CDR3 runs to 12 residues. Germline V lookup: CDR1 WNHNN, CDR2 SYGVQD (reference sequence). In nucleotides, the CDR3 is TGCGCCAGCAGTGAGTCGGGCCCTCCGGGATCCTTC. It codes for CASSESGPPGSF.

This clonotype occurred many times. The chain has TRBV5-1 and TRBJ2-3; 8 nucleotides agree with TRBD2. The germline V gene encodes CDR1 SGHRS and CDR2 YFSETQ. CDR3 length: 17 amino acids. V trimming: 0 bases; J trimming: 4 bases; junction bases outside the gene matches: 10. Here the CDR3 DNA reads TGCGCCAGCAGCTTGGGGCTAGCGGGTCGGGGGGCAGATACGCAGTATTTT. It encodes CASSLGLAGRGADTQYF. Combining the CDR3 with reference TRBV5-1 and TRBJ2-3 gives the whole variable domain KAGVTQTPRYLIKTRGQQVTLSCSPISGHRSVSWYQQTPGQGLQFLFEYFSETQRNKGNFPGRFSGRQFSNSRSEMNVSTLELGDSALYLCASSLGLAGRGADTQYFGPGTRLTVL.

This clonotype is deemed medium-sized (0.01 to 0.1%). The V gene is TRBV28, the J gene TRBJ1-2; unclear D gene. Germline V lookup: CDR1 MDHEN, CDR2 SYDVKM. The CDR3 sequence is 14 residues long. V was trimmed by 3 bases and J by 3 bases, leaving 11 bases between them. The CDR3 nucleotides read TGTGCCAGCAGTTTTAGTAGGGCAGACTATGGCTACACCTTC. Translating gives CASSFSRADYGYTF.

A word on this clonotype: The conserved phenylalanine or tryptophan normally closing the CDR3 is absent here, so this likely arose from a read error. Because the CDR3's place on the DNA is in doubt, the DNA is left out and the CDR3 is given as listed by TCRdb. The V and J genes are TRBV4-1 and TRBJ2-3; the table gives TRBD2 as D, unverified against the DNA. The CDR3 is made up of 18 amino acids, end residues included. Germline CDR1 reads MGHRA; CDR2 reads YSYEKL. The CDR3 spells CASSQEGLAGLETQYFGP.

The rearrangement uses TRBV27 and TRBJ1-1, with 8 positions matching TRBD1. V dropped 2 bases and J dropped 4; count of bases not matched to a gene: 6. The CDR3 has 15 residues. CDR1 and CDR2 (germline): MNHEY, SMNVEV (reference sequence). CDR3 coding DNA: TGTGCCAGCAGTTTAAGGTGGCAGGGGGCCACTGAAGCTTTCTTT. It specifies CASSLRWQGATEAFF.

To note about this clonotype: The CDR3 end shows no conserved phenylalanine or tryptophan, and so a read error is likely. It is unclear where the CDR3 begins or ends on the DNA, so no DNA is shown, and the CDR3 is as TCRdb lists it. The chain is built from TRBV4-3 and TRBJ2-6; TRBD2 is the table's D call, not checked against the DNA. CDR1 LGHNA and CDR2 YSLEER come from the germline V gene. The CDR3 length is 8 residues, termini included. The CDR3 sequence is CASSYSRG.

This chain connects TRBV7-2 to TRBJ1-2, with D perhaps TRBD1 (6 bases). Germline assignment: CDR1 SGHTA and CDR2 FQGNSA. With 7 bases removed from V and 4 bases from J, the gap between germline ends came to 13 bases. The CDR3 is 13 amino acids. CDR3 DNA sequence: TGTGCCAGCACGGGAAGAGGGGGCTATGGCTACACCTTC. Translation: CASTGRGGYGYTF.

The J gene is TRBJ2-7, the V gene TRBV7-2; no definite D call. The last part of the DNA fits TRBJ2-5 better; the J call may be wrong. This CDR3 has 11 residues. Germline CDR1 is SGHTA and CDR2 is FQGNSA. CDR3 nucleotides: TGTGCCAGCAGCTTTTTAGAGACCCAGTACTTC. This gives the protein CASSFLETQYF.

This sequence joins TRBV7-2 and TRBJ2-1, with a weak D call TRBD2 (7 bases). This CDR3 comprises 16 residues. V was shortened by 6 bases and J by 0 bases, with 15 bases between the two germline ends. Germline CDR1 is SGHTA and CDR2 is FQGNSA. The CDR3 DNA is TGTGCCAGCAGGGAGGGGGGGGTTGTCTCCTACAATGAGCAGTTCTTC. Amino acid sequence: CASREGGVVSYNEQFF.

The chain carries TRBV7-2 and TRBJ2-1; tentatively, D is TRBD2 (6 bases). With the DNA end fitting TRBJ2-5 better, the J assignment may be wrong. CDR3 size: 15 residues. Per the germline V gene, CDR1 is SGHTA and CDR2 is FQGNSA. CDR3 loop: CASSLWEVSQETQYF. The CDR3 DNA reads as TGTGCCAGCAGCTTATGGGAGGTCAGCCAGGAGACCCAGTACTTC.

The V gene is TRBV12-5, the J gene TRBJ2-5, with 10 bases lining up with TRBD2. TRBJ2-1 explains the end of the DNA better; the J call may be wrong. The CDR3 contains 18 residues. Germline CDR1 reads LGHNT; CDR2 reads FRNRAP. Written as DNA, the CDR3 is TGTGCTAGTGGTTTGGTGTCCATACTAGCGGGATTCCACAATGAGCAGTTCTTC. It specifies CASGLVSILAGFHNEQFF.

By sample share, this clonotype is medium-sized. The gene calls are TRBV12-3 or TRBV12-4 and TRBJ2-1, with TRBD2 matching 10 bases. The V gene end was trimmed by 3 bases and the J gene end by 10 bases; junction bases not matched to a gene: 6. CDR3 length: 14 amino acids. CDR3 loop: CASSFTRLAGEQFF. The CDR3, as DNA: TGTGCCAGCAGTTTTACGAGACTAGCGGGCGAGCAGTTCTTC.